These 6 T cell receptor beta chains were sequenced from one sample in a study of T cell repertoires in cytomegalovirus infection. TCRdb reprocessed the reads via MiXCR and lists one record per CDR3 protein. Of 310,000 or so distinct CDR3 sequences listed, roughly 25% are singletons. What these receptors recognize is not known. Sequencing used cultured PBMCs, obtained from culture after CMV antigen stimulation. Receptors were obtained from a human donor in good health (CMV status not recorded). Some clones in this sample may be carry-over from other donors' samples.

Many counts were recorded for this clonotype. The chain employs TRBV7-8 and TRBJ2-1, with TRBD2 as a possible D gene (6 bases). The length of the CDR3 is 15 residues. V was pared by 5 bases and J by 5 bases, with 16 bases between. Germline V gene data show CDR1 as SGHVS and CDR2 as FQNEAQ. In DNA form, the CDR3 reads TGTGCCAGCAGCCCTATAGCGGTAGGGGACAATGAGCAGTTCTTC. Translated: CASSPIAVGDNEQFF.

V gene TRBV27 combines with J gene TRBJ1-1; TRBD1 matches at 11 bases. Germline CDR1 MNHEY, CDR2 SMNVEV (reference sequence). CDR3 size: 16 residues. The ends lost 6 bases at V and 5 bases at J; junction bases unmatched: 11. CDR3: CASSKGTGGILTEAFF. Written as DNA, the CDR3 is TGTGCCAGCAGCAAGGGGACAGGGGGAATTTTAACTGAAGCTTTCTTT.

The V gene is TRBV28, the J gene TRBJ2-5; possibly TRBD1 for D (6 bases). CDR3 size: 19 residues. The germline V and J ends were trimmed by 6 bases and 2 bases, with 28 bases remaining between them. Germline V CDR1 and CDR2: MDHEN, SYDVKM. CDR3 amino acids: CASSLPWARGQLIQETQYF. DNA for the CDR3: TGTGCCAGCAGCCTCCCTTGGGCCCGGGGACAATTGATTCAAGAGACCCAGTACTTC.

This clonotype was recorded a few times. The rearrangement uses TRBV7-9 and TRBJ1-5; no clear D. CDR1 is SEHNR, CDR2 FQNEAQ, per germline (reference sequence). The CDR3 totals 15 residues. V lost 4 bases and J 0 bases, leaving 10 bases between the germline ends. CDR3 region: CASSSDGPSNQPQHF. CDR3 coding DNA: TGTGCCAGCAGCTCGGACGGCCCTAGCAATCAGCCCCAGCATTTT.

This clonotype was counted at least ten times. This sequence joins TRBV7-2 and TRBJ2-7; 9 bases line up with TRBD1. After removal of 5 bases from V and 6 bases from J, the junction contained 11 bases not matched to a gene. CDR3 length: 15 residues. CDR1 and CDR2 from the germline V gene are SGHTA and FQGNSA. The CDR3: CASSPQGALSLEQYF. In DNA, the CDR3 is TGTGCCAGCAGCCCACAGGGGGCGCTTTCTCTCGAGCAGTACTTC. Full variable domain (rest looked up from reference TRBV7-2 and TRBJ2-7): GAGVSQSPSNKVTEKGKDVELRCDPISGHTALYWYRQSLGQGLEFLIYFQGNSAPDKSGLPSDRFSAERTGGSVSTLTIQRTQQEDSAVYLCASSPQGALSLEQYFGPGTRLTVT.

This clonotype appeared a few times. The chain links TRBV5-1 to TRBJ2-3, with D possibly matching TRBD2 (5 bases). Germline V gene sequence: CDR1 SGHRS, CDR2 YFSETQ. V was trimmed by 6 bases and J by 6 bases, leaving 8 bases between them. The CDR3 sequence is 11 residues long. The CDR3 loop reads CASKAEDTQYF. The DNA for the CDR3 is TGCGCCAGCAAAGCGGAGGATACGCAGTATTTT.